This T cell receptor beta chain was documented in a study of T-cell reconstitution after alpha-beta-depleted transplantation in children. This clonotype has ten or more counts. For TCRbeta, the library was prepared with unique molecular identifiers. One entry per CDR3 protein results from TCRdb running MiXCR on the PCR reads. The data show 350,000 to 450,000 distinct CDR3 sequences, 13% seen once. The receptor was derived from a human donor who donated a stem cell graft to a child with Fanconi anemia. Sequencing was performed on PBMCs, taken from the stem cell graft.

Here the CDR3 reads CASSLLAGGLYNEQFF. DNA for the CDR3: TGTGCCAGCAGTTTATTAGCGGGGGGCCTTTACAATGAGCAGTTCTTC. The rearrangement joins TRBV28 to TRBJ2-1; 10 bases map to TRBD2. Unmatched junction bases numbered 4, after V lost 1 base and J lost 4 bases. Germline-derived CDR1 and CDR2 are MDHEN and SYDVKM. This CDR3 is built from 16 residues.